The 5 T cell receptor beta chains presented below share a single source sample, sequenced in a study of control samples from healthy donors and cancer patients. The repertoire was sequenced with immunoSEQ multiplex PCR; TCRdb's copy has only in-frame clones and lacks some. The sample has 90,000 or so clones, about 85% seen once. Sequencing was done on a sample of blood. Receptor source: a woman between 45 and 65 years old in good health.

The chain carries TRBV4-2 and TRBJ2-4; 7 bases are a match to TRBD1. The trim removed 8 bases at V and 2 bases at J, leaving 6 bases unmatched. The CDR3 sequence is 14 residues long. Germline assignment: CDR1 LGHNA and CDR2 YNFKEQ. This chain's CDR3 is CASGYRGTKNIQYF. The CDR3 DNA reads TGTGCCAGCGGATACAGGGGAACCAAAAACATTCAGTACTTC.

The rearrangement joins TRBV5-8 to TRBJ1-2; the D is unclear. Trimming left V 4 bases short and J 6 bases short, with 28 bases between. The germline gives CDR1 SGHTS, CDR2 YDEGEE. The length of the CDR3 is 18 residues. CDR3 nucleotide sequence: TGTGCCAGCAGCCCGGGTGAGAAGCTCGGGCAACGGGTGAATGGCTACACCTTC. This sequence encodes CASSPGEKLGQRVNGYTF.

The chain combines TRBV5-1 with TRBJ2-7, with D possibly matching TRBD2 (5 bases). The CDR3 has 14 amino acids. V lost 0 bases and J 5 bases, leaving 12 bases between the germline ends. Looked up from germline, CDR1 is SGHRS and CDR2 is YFSETQ. The CDR3 here is CASSLGTPEDEQYF. CDR3 nucleotide sequence: TGCGCCAGCAGCTTGGGGACTCCTGAGGACGAGCAGTACTTC.

The chain carries TRBV12-3 or TRBV12-4 and TRBJ1-6, with TRBD1 matching 9 bases. CDR3 length equals 13 residues. V lost 4 bases, J lost 9 bases, and 1 base stayed unmatched. CDR3 sequence (DNA): TGTGCCAGCAGTTCGACAGGGGGTTCACCCCTCCACTTT. Its protein is CASSSTGGSPLHF.

The chain recombines TRBV5-1 with TRBJ2-1; TRBD2 agrees at 14 bases. Losses at the gene ends were 2 bases for V and 7 bases for J; bases not matched to a gene: 5. This CDR3 region has 16 residues. Germline loops: CDR1 SGHRS, CDR2 YFSETQ. The CDR3 DNA is TGCGCCAGCAGCTTAGGACTAGCGGGAGGTTCGAATGAGCAGTTCTTC. Protein: CASSLGLAGGSNEQFF.